The next 2 T cell receptor beta chains were all read from a single sample in a study of T cell changes during pregnancy in multiple sclerosis. Assay used: immunoSEQ multiplex PCR; TCRdb lists only in-frame clones, some missing. The sample lists 60,000 or so clones, approximately 90% seen once, with 0.8% to 0.9% in the top ten. Source: peripheral blood, taken in the first trimester of pregnancy. All receptors come from a female donor in good health, enrolled as a control in a pregnancy study.

The rearrangement uses TRBV27 and TRBJ2-7; 7 nucleotides match TRBD2. V was clipped by 3 bases and J by 7 bases; unmatched bases: 30. The length of the CDR3 is 21 residues. From germline, CDR1 is MNHEY and CDR2 SMNVEV (reference sequence). The CDR3 loop reads CASSFSGSWGDGGGEAFEQYF. The CDR3, as DNA: TGTGCCAGCAGTTTTTCCGGTTCCTGGGGAGATGGCGGGGGTGAAGCTTTTGAGCAGTACTTC.

CDR3 nucleotide sequence: TGTGCCAGCAGCAGACCGGGGGTCTACGAGCAGTACTTC. Its translation: CASSRPGVYEQYF. V usage is TRBV5-6 and J usage is TRBJ2-7; D is perhaps TRBD2 (6 bases). The CDR3 length is 13 residues. Germline CDR1 reads SGHDT; CDR2 reads YYEEEE. Between the trimmed V and J ends, which lost 4 bases and 3 bases, there was a span of 11 bases.